The 13 T cell receptor beta chains reported below all come from one sample, sequenced in a study of Ad26.COV2.S vaccination and SARS-CoV-2 variants. Libraries were prepared by immunoSEQ multiplex PCR; TCRdb keeps only in-frame clonotypes and omits some of them. The repertoire includes around 310,000 clones, almost 90% of them detected once, and around 5.5% sits in the top ten. Treatment noted: roughly 18 received Ad26.COV2.S at low or high dose, single or two shots; 5 received placebo; per-sample allocation not given. At day 63 after the first vaccine or placebo injection, samples were drawn. The source material was peripheral blood, sampled in a trial of Ad26.COV2.S vaccine versus placebo. These receptors were collected from a person aged 18-60 years who received the Ad26.COV2.S COVID-19 vaccine or a placebo.

This rearrangement joins TRBV29-1 to TRBJ1-4; D is undetermined. The V and J ends lost 5 bases and 1 base respectively, with 8 bases between them. CDR1 and CDR2 (germline): SQVTM, ANQGSEA. The CDR3 loop spans 13 amino acids. CDR3 sequence reads: CSVYGGTNEKLFF. DNA for the CDR3: TGCAGCGTTTATGGCGGAACTAATGAAAAACTGTTTTTT.

This clone was found a few times. The V call is TRBV24-1, the J call TRBJ1-1, with 9 bases that match TRBD1. J gave up 5 bases and V 4 bases, and 1 base lay outside the gene matches. The length of the CDR3 is 13 residues. Germline CDR1 and CDR2: KGHDR and SFDVKD. CDR3 DNA sequence: TGTGCCACCAGTGAAGGACAGGGGACTGAAGCTTTCTTT. Translation gives CATSEGQGTEAFF.

The genes are TRBV5-4 and TRBJ2-7, with 9 bases aligning to TRBD1. The ends lost 7 bases at V and 0 bases at J; junction bases unmatched: 14. There are 17 residues in the CDR3. Germline values: CDR1 SGHNT, CDR2 YYREEE (reference sequence). The DNA for the CDR3 is TGTGCCAGCTCGGGACAGGGAAGAGACAAAAGCTCCTACGAGCAGTACTTC. Its protein is CASSGQGRDKSSYEQYF.

The rearrangement uses TRBV7-2 and TRBJ2-4, with D unresolved. CDR3 length equals 11 residues. Germline CDR1 SGHTA, CDR2 FQGNSA. Deletions cut 5 bases from V and 9 bases from J, with 8 bases between. CDR3 sequence (DNA): TGTGCCAGCAGCCCAGAGAGCATTCAGTACTTC. Amino acids: CASSPESIQYF.

The gene calls are TRBV12-3 or TRBV12-4 and TRBJ1-5; D remains unclear. This CDR3 contains 13 residues. The V gene lost 6 bases and the J gene lost 5 bases, with 11 bases spanning the gap. The CDR3 protein is CASRPDTHQPQHF. CDR3 bases: TGTGCCAGCAGACCAGACACCCATCAGCCCCAGCATTTT.

This sequence joins TRBV7-9 and TRBJ2-7; 7 bases fit TRBD1. The CDR3 contains 12 residues. J gave up 4 bases and V 4 bases, and 1 base lay outside the gene matches. The V gene's germline CDR1 is SEHNR and CDR2 FQNEAQ (reference sequence). The CDR3 sequence is CASSWGQYEQYV. The CDR3 nucleotides are TGTGCCAGCAGCTGGGGACAGTACGAGCAGTACGTC.

As regards this clone: At one end the junction does not follow the germline gene, possibly because of a read error. The chain uses TRBV27 and TRBJ2-5; D might be TRBD2 (6 bases). CDR3 length: 16 amino acids. Germline assignment: CDR1 MNHEY and CDR2 SMNVEV (reference sequence). CDR3 nucleotides: TGTGCCAGCAGCCCGGGGGACGGTAGGATGCAAGAGTCCCAGTACTTC. Translating gives CASSPGDGRMQESQYF.

Here the CDR3 reads CAWRSGPQHGYTF. DNA for the CDR3: TGTGCCTGGAGATCCGGGCCCCAGCATGGCTACACCTTC. V usage is TRBV30 and J usage is TRBJ1-2; unclear D gene. Trimming took 3 bases from V and 6 from J, leaving 14 bases between them. Germline-derived CDR1 and CDR2 are GTSNPN and SVGIG (reference sequence). The CDR3 contains 13 residues.

The chain recombines TRBV27 with TRBJ2-1; 7 bases fit TRBD2. The CDR3 is 16 amino acids. CDR1 is MNHEY and CDR2 is SMNVEV in the germline V gene (reference sequence). J was trimmed by 3 bases and V by 0 bases; bases with no gene match: 5. The CDR3 sequence is CASSLSGGSVYNEQFF. The CDR3 region has the DNA TGTGCCAGCAGTTTATCGGGCGGGAGTGTCTACAATGAGCAGTTCTTC.

The sample holds one count of this clone. The chain combines TRBV29-1 with TRBJ1-2; 8 nucleotides agree with TRBD1. The junction had 3 bases not matched to a gene; V was cut back by 6 bases and J by 0 bases. Per germline, CDR1 SQVTM and CDR2 ANQGSEA. This CDR3 comprises 13 residues. The CDR3 region is CSVQGAANYGYTF. CDR3 DNA: TGCAGCGTCCAGGGGGCTGCTAACTATGGCTACACCTTC.

The chain couples TRBV4-3 to TRBJ2-5; tentative D call: TRBD1 (8 bases). Per germline, CDR1 LGHNA and CDR2 YSLEER. The CDR3 consists of 16 residues. V shed 0 bases and J shed 2 bases, with 13 bases lying between them. CDR3 nucleotides: TGCGCCAGCAGCCAAGATTACAGGGGGGGTCAAGAGACCCAGTACTTC. Translation gives CASSQDYRGGQETQYF.

There are a few counts of this clone. This same CDR3 is encoded by further DNA sequences in the sample. J is TRBJ2-5 and V is TRBV24-1; D is unresolved. V lost 2 bases and J lost 1, with 4 bases in between. This CDR3 contains 13 residues. The V gene's germline CDR1 is KGHDR and CDR2 SFDVKD. The CDR3 region is CATSDSGQETQYF. Here the CDR3 DNA reads TGTGCCACCAGTGATTCGGGCCAAGAGACCCAGTACTTC.

The rearrangement links TRBV18 to TRBJ2-1; D gene ambiguous. Germline V gives CDR1 KGHSH, CDR2 LQKENI. CDR3 length: 12 residues. Trimming left V 7 bases short and J 5 bases short, with 9 bases between. CDR3 bases: TGTGCCAGCTTAACAGAGAACAATGAGCAGTTCTTC. Translating it yields CASLTENNEQFF.